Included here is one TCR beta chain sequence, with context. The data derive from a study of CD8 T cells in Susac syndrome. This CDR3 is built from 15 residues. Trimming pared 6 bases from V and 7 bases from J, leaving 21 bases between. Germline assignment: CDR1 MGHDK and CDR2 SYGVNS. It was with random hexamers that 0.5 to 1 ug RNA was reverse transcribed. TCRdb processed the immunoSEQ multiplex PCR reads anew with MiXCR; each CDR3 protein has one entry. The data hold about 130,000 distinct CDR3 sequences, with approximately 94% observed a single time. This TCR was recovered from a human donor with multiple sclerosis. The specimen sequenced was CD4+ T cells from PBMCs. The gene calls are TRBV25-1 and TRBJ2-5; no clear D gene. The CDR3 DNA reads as TGTGCCAGCAGCGAAGGGTCACGGTCGATAGGGACCCAGTACTTC. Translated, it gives CASSEGSRSIGTQYF.